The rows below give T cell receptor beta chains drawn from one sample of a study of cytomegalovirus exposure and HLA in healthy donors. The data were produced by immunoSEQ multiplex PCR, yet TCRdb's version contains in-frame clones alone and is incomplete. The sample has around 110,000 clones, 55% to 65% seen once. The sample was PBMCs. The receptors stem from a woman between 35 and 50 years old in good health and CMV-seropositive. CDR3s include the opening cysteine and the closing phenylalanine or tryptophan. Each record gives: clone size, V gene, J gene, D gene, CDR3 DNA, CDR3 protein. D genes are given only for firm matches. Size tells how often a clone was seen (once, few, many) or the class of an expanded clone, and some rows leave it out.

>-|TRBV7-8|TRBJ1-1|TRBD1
TGTGCCAGCAGCCGGCAGACAGGGGCGAACACTGAAGCTTTCTTT
CASSRQTGANTEAFF
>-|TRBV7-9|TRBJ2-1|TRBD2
TGTGCCAGCAGCCATCTAGCGGGAAGGTCCCCTGAGCAGTTCTTC
CASSHLAGRSPEQFF
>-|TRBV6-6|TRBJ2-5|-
TGTGCCAGCAGTTACTCGAACCAGGAGACCCAGTACTTC
CASSYSNQETQYF
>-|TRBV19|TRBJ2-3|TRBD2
TGTGCCAGTAGTATAGGGGGACTAGCGAGCACAGATACGCAGTATTTT
CASSIGGLASTDTQYF
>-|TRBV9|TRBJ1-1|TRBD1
TGTGCCAGCAGCGTATATGCTTCACCGGGACAGGCGAACACTGAAGCTTTCTTT
CASSVYASPGQANTEAFF
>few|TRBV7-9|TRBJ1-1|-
TGTGCCAGCAGCTTTTCGGGGTCCAACACTGAAGCTTTCTTT
CASSFSGSNTEAFF
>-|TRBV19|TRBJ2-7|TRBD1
TGTGCCAGTAGTACCGGGACAGGGGGAGGATACGAGCAGTACTTC
CASSTGTGGGYEQYF
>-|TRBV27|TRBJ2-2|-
TGTGCCAGCAGGTCAGGTCCAAGCACCGGGGAGCTGTTTTTT
CASRSGPSTGELFF
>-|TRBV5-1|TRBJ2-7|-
TGCGCCAGCAGCTTGAATAGTGGTTACGAGCAGTACTTC
CASSLNSGYEQYF
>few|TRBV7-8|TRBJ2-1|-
TGTGCCAGCAGCTTAGAGCGTGTCTATGAGCAGTTCTTC
CASSLERVYEQFF
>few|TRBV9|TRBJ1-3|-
TGTGCCAGCAGCCCGAGCTTTATGTCTCAGGGCGGTGCCGGAAACACCATATATTTT
CASSPSFMSQGGAGNTIYF
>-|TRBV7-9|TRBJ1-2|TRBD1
TGTGCCAGCAGTCCACCGGGACAGGGGCTTTGGGGCTACACCTTC
CASSPPGQGLWGYTF
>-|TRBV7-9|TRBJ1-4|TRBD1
TGTGCCAGCAGCTTGACAGGGGGAAATGAAAAACTGTTTTTT
CASSLTGGNEKLFF
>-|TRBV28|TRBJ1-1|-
TGTGCCAGCAGTTTACCAAACACTGAAGCTTTCTTT
CASSLPNTEAFF
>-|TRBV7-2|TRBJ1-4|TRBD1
TGTGCCAGCAGCTCTTACGGACAGGGTGGAAAACTGTTTTTT
CASSSYGQGGKLFF
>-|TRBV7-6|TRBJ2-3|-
TGTGCCAGCAGAGGAGAACGCTTGTCCACAGATACGCAGTATTTT
CASRGERLSTDTQYF